Given below is one T cell receptor beta chain in context. Its matching antigen is unknown. The sample comes from a study of vaccination and CD4 T cells after COVID-19. The trim removed 4 bases at V and 9 bases at J, leaving 12 bases unmatched. Per the germline V gene, CDR1 is SGHTA and CDR2 is FQGNSA. The CDR3 has 15 residues. The treatment: approximately 9-day PBMC culture with coronavirus spike peptide pools or control peptides (ViraFEST assay). It was before the COVID-19 pandemic (2011-2018) that the unexposed donor's CD4+ T cells were collected. The study sequenced cultured CD4+ T cell DNA using the Oncomine TCR Beta short-read assay. Genomic DNA was drawn out of CD4+ T cells grown in culture. In TCRdb, the PCR reads were re-called with MiXCR into one record per CDR3 protein. Of roughly 9,800 distinct CDR3 sequences in the sample, about a third were seen once.

This TCR was recovered from a human donor in good health. The V call is TRBV7-2, the J call TRBJ2-3; 8 positions agree with TRBD1. The sample was CD4+ T cells from blood, cultured in vitro. As DNA, the CDR3 is TGTGCCAGCAGCTCATCAGGGGGCCACCGAGGCACGCAGTATTTT. Translated, it gives CASSSSGGHRGTQYF.